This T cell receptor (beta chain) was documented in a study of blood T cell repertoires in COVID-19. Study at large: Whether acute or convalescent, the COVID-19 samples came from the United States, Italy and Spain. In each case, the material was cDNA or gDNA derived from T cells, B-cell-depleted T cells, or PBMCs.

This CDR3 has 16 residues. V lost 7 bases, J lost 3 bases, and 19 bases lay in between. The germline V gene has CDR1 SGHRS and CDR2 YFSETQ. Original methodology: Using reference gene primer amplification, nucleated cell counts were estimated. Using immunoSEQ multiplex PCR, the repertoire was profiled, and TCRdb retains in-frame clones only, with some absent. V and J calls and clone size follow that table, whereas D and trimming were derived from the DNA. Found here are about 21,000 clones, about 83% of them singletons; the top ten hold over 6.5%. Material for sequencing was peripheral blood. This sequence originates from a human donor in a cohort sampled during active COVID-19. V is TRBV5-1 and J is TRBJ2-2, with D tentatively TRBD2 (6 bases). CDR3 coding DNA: TGCGCCAGCGGCGAGATGGGGGGACTGGACACCGGGGAGCTGTTTTTT. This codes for CASGEMGGLDTGELFF.